A single sample gave rise to the 29 T cell receptor beta chains below, sequenced in a study of shared clonotypes between healthy human individuals. The data were produced by immunoSEQ multiplex PCR, yet TCRdb's version contains in-frame clones alone and is incomplete. The profile shows some 2,100,000 clones, under 97% of them singletons. Material: naive CD4+ T cells sorted from blood. The subset was: CD45RA+ positively selected. These TCRs come from a young man in good health.

This chain connects TRBV27 to TRBJ1-2, with D tentatively TRBD1 (6 bases). The CDR3 extends over 16 amino acids. Germline-derived CDR1 and CDR2 are MNHEY and SMNVEV (reference sequence). Trimming left V 1 base short and J 1 base short, with 13 bases between. CDR3 nucleotide sequence: TGTGCCAGCAGTTTATACGCAGGGGAGTTTAACTATGGCTACACCTTC. This gives the protein CASSLYAGEFNYGYTF.

The J gene is TRBJ2-5, the V gene TRBV7-2; 7 bases are a match to TRBD1. Germline lookup yields CDR1 SGHTA and CDR2 FQGNSA. The length of the CDR3 is 15 residues. The trim removed 4 bases at V and 0 bases at J, leaving 5 bases unmatched. The CDR3 here is CASSSDRTYQETQYF. The CDR3 DNA is TGTGCCAGCAGCTCGGACAGGACTTACCAAGAGACCCAGTACTTC.

The chain carries TRBV5-3 and TRBJ2-5, with D possibly matching TRBD2 (5 bases). TRBV5-3 is known as an ORF, though its function is uncertain. The CDR3 has 12 residues. V was trimmed by 0 bases and J by 5 bases, leaving 5 bases between them. For the CDR3, the DNA is TGTGCCAGAAGCTTGGGAGGGGAGACCCAGTACTTC. This translates into CARSLGGETQYF.

The gene calls are TRBV19 and TRBJ2-6; possible D gene TRBD1, 6 bases. V was shortened by 2 bases and J by 2 bases, with 13 bases between the two germline ends. Germline values: CDR1 LNHDA, CDR2 SQIVND (reference sequence). The CDR3 consists of 17 residues. The DNA of the CDR3 is TGTGCCAGTAGTATACAGGGGTCCCCCCCTGGGGCCAACGTCCTGACTTTC. Amino acids: CASSIQGSPPGANVLTF.

This chain connects TRBV25-1 to TRBJ1-2; possibly TRBD1 for D (6 bases). From germline, CDR1 is MGHDK and CDR2 SYGVNS. Trimming took 3 bases from V and 4 from J, leaving 12 bases between them. The CDR3 covers 14 residues. CDR3 coding DNA: TGTGCCAGCAGTGATGGGGGCAGATCCTATGGCTACACCTTC. Amino acids: CASSDGGRSYGYTF.

As DNA, the CDR3 is TGTGCCAGCAGCTTGGGTGGGACTAGCGGGAGCAATGAGCAGTTCTTC. This sequence encodes CASSLGGTSGSNEQFF. The J gene is TRBJ2-1, the V gene TRBV5-4; TRBD2 aligns across 14 bases. Trimming removed 0 bases from V and 6 bases from J; junction bases left unmatched: 2. The germline CDR1 and CDR2 sequences are SGHNT and YYREEE (reference sequence). The CDR3 runs to 16 residues. Based on the CDR3 plus reference TRBV5-4 and TRBJ2-1, the full variable domain is ETGVTQSPTHLIKTRGQQVTLRCSSQSGHNTVSWYQQALGQGPQFIFQYYREEENGRGNFPPRFSGLQFPNYSSELNVNALELDDSALYLCASSLGGTSGSNEQFFGPGTRLTVL.

V and J are TRBV7-2 and TRBJ2-1; the D gene is possibly TRBD2 (6 bases). This CDR3 has 15 amino acids. Germline V gives CDR1 SGHTA, CDR2 FQGNSA. V gave up 6 bases and J gave up 0 bases, with 12 bases separating them. CDR3 nucleotide sequence: TGTGCCAGCAGAGCAGCGGGCAGCTCCTACAATGAGCAGTTCTTC. Encoded protein: CASRAAGSSYNEQFF.

The rearrangement uses TRBV7-6 and TRBJ2-7; no clear D. CDR3 length: 13 residues. Trimming removed 4 bases from V and 7 bases from J, with 14 bases in between. Germline CDR1 and CDR2: SGHVS and FNYEAQ. Here the CDR3 DNA reads TGTGCCAGCAGCTCAGGAAATTTGGGGGAGCAGTACTTC. Residues: CASSSGNLGEQYF. The whole variable domain, filled in from reference TRBV7-6 and TRBJ2-7, reads GAGVSQSPRYKVTKRGQDVALRCDPISGHVSLYWYRQALGQGPEFLTYFNYEAQQDKSGLPNDRFSAERPEGSISTLTIQRTEQRDSAMYRCASSSGNLGEQYFGPGTRLTVT.

CDR3 residues: CASSGSGQGGTGELFF. The CDR3 DNA reads TGTGCCAGCAGTGGGTCGGGACAGGGTGGAACCGGGGAGCTGTTTTTT. This rearrangement joins TRBV25-1 to TRBJ2-2, with 9 bases fitting TRBD1. V shed 4 bases, J shed 5 bases, and the junction held 8 bases outside the gene matches. The CDR3 contains 16 residues. The germline CDR1 and CDR2 sequences are MGHDK and SYGVNS.

This clone was recorded once. The chain couples TRBV28 to TRBJ2-7; D ambiguous. Trimming pared 2 bases from V and 4 bases from J, leaving 12 bases between. Per the germline V gene, CDR1 is MDHEN and CDR2 is SYDVKM. The length of the CDR3 is 14 residues. In DNA, the CDR3 is TGTGCCAGCAGTTTAGAAGGACGGACGTACGAGCAGTACTTC. Its translation: CASSLEGRTYEQYF.

This clone is a singleton in its sample. The chain uses TRBV28 and TRBJ2-3; unclear D gene. Germline V gene data show CDR1 as MDHEN and CDR2 as SYDVKM. This CDR3 has 12 amino acids. V was shortened by 4 bases and J by 7 bases, with 9 bases between the two germline ends. CDR3 coding DNA: TGTGCCAGCAGTTCCTCCACGAATACGCAGTATTTT. Translated, it gives CASSSSTNTQYF.

V gene TRBV7-9 combines with J gene TRBJ2-5, with 9 bases identical to TRBD2. The CDR3 contains 16 residues. The J segment lost 4 bases and the V segment lost 5 bases, leaving 11 bases of the junction unmatched. The germline CDR1 and CDR2 sequences are SEHNR and FQNEAQ (reference sequence). CDR3 in amino acids: CASSPDIAGAIETQYF. The CDR3 DNA reads as TGTGCCAGCAGCCCGGACATAGCGGGGGCAATAGAGACCCAGTACTTC.

Only one count was recorded for this clone. The chain combines TRBV2 with TRBJ2-3; 9 bases line up with TRBD2. V dropped 2 bases and J dropped 3; count of bases not matched to a gene: 3. The CDR3 length is 15 residues. Germline loops: CDR1 SNHLY, CDR2 FYNNEI. CDR3 protein: CASSERAGGTDTQYF. For the CDR3, the DNA is TGTGCCAGCAGTGAACGGGCGGGAGGGACAGATACGCAGTATTTT.

This clone is a singleton in its sample. This sequence joins TRBV6-5 and TRBJ2-7; TRBD1 or TRBD2 may be the D gene (5 bases each). Per the germline V gene, CDR1 is MNHEY and CDR2 is SVGAGI. CDR3 length: 13 amino acids. The germline V and J ends were trimmed by 6 bases and 1 base, with 10 bases remaining between them. The CDR3 sequence is CASSRGASYEQYF. CDR3 DNA: TGTGCCAGCAGCCGGGGCGCGTCCTACGAGCAGTACTTC.

The chain carries TRBV5-1 and TRBJ2-5; D unclear. This CDR3 comprises 12 residues. V shed 4 bases and J shed 5 bases, with 9 bases lying between them. Germline V gene lookup returns CDR1 SGHRS and CDR2 YFSETQ. The CDR3 region has the DNA TGCGCCAGCAGCGTCGCAGGCGAGACCCAGTACTTC. This codes for CASSVAGETQYF. Supplemented by reference TRBV5-1 and TRBJ2-5, the full variable domain reads KAGVTQTPRYLIKTRGQQVTLSCSPISGHRSVSWYQQTPGQGLQFLFEYFSETQRNKGNFPGRFSGRQFSNSRSEMNVSTLELGDSALYLCASSVAGETQYFGPGTRLLVL.

V gene TRBV4-1 combines with J gene TRBJ2-4; 9 bases line up with TRBD1. V dropped 1 base and J dropped 0; count of bases not matched to a gene: 7. The CDR3 is 18 residues long. Germline V CDR1 and CDR2: MGHRA, YSYEKL. CDR3 sequence reads: CASSQGGQGLIAKNIQYF. The CDR3 DNA reads as TGCGCCAGCAGCCAAGGGGGACAGGGCCTGATAGCCAAAAACATTCAGTACTTC.

V and J are TRBV30 and TRBJ2-3; 10 nucleotides line up with TRBD1. The V and J ends lost 8 bases and 3 bases, in that order; junction bases with no gene match: 2. The CDR3 is made up of 12 amino acids. Germline V lookup: CDR1 GTSNPN, CDR2 SVGIG (reference sequence). The CDR3 nucleotides are TGTGCCGGACAGGGGGTTACAGATACGCAGTATTTT. Amino acid sequence: CAGQGVTDTQYF.

With regard to this clone: The sample has other DNA sequences that encode this CDR3 too. The chain combines TRBV5-1 with TRBJ2-5; no clear D. Germline V gene lookup returns CDR1 SGHRS and CDR2 YFSETQ. V lost 4 bases and J lost 3, with 4 bases in between. The length of the CDR3 is 11 residues. CDR3 nucleotides: TGCGCCAGCAGCGTCGAAGAGACCCAGTACTTC. This translates into CASSVEETQYF.

The chain combines TRBV5-5 with TRBJ1-1, with 7 positions matching TRBD1. Germline-derived CDR1 and CDR2 are SGHKS and YYEKEE (reference sequence). V gave up 4 bases and J gave up 0 bases; unmatched junction bases: 9. There are 16 residues in the CDR3. CDR3: CASSPRTGTVNTEAFF. The CDR3 coding sequence is TGTGCCAGCAGCCCGAGAACCGGGACAGTGAACACTGAAGCTTTCTTT. Based on the CDR3 plus reference TRBV5-5 and TRBJ1-1, the full variable domain is DAGVTQSPTHLIKTRGQQVTLRCSPISGHKSVSWYQQVLGQGPQFIFQYYEKEERGRGNFPDRFSARQFPNYSSELNVNALLLGDSALYLCASSPRTGTVNTEAFFGQGTRLTVV.

The CDR3 region is CAISEPYRGSEQYF. The CDR3 bases are TGTGCCATCAGTGAGCCGTACAGGGGGTCGGAGCAGTACTTC. V is TRBV10-3 and J is TRBJ2-7, with TRBD1 matching over 8 bases. The CDR3 extends over 14 amino acids. Germline V gene sequence: CDR1 ENHRY, CDR2 SYGVKD. V lost 2 bases, J lost 7 bases, and 7 bases stayed unmatched.

This clone appeared a single time. Mismatch with germline at one junction end may stem from a read error. This chain uses TRBV7-7 with TRBJ1-1; D uncertain. Germline V lookup: CDR1 SSHAT, CDR2 FNYEAQ (reference sequence). This CDR3 is built from 11 residues. Written as DNA, the CDR3 is TGTGCTAGCAGCTACGGACCAGGAGCTTTCTTT. Protein: CASSYGPGAFF.

V and J are TRBV6-1 and TRBJ2-3, with 8 bases fitting TRBD1. CDR3 size: 14 residues. Germline V gives CDR1 MNHNS, CDR2 SASEGT. V dropped 6 bases and J dropped 6; count of bases not matched to a gene: 8. Here the CDR3 reads CASSSTGASDTQYF. The CDR3 DNA follows: TGTGCCAGCAGCTCGACAGGGGCGTCTGATACGCAGTATTTT.

The chain couples TRBV7-9 to TRBJ1-2, with D maybe TRBD1 (5 bases). The length of the CDR3 is 13 residues. V gave up 4 bases and J gave up 5 bases, with 11 bases separating them. The germline V gene encodes CDR1 SEHNR and CDR2 FQNEAQ (reference sequence). For the CDR3, the DNA is TGTGCCAGCAGCTCCGGGGACCATTATGGCTACACCTTC. It encodes CASSSGDHYGYTF.

As for this clone: This specimen includes other DNA sequences encoding the same CDR3. This chain joins TRBV6-5 and TRBJ2-7; 8 bases fit TRBD1. V lost 2 bases, J lost 0 bases, and 6 bases stayed unmatched. The V gene's germline CDR1 is MNHEY and CDR2 SVGAGI. This CDR3 comprises 16 residues. This CDR3 is CASSYDGQGPSYEQYF. The CDR3 nucleotides read TGTGCCAGCAGTTACGACGGACAGGGACCCTCCTACGAGCAGTACTTC.

The rearrangement links TRBV14 to TRBJ2-3; no clear D gene. Trimming removed 5 bases at V and 2 bases at J, with 8 bases between. This CDR3 spans 13 amino acids. Germline CDR1 is SGHDN and CDR2 is FVKESK. The DNA of the CDR3 is TGTGCCAGCAGCGCCAGGCCCACAGATACGCAGTATTTT. Encoded protein: CASSARPTDTQYF.

The chain employs TRBV6-6 and TRBJ2-5; 7 nucleotides align to TRBD2. Trimming removed 2 bases from V and 2 bases from J; junction bases left unmatched: 5. In germline, CDR1 is MNHNY, CDR2 SVGAGI (reference sequence). The CDR3 consists of 15 residues. The CDR3 sequence is CASSYRSGVQETQYF. In DNA form, the CDR3 reads TGTGCCAGCAGTTACCGAAGCGGGGTACAAGAGACCCAGTACTTC.

The rearrangement joins TRBV2 to TRBJ2-3; D may be TRBD1 (6 bases). CDR1 SNHLY and CDR2 FYNNEI come from the germline V gene. V was clipped by 3 bases and J by 3 bases, with 10 bases between them. The CDR3 has 14 residues. The chain's CDR3 is CASSDSGETDTQYF. The CDR3 region has the DNA TGTGCCAGCAGTGATTCAGGGGAGACAGATACGCAGTATTTT.

The V and J genes are TRBV11-2 and TRBJ2-1; 7 nucleotides line up with TRBD1. Germline V gene lookup returns CDR1 SGHAT and CDR2 FQNNGV. CDR3 size: 17 residues. J was trimmed by 0 bases and V by 0 bases; bases with no gene match: 5. CDR3 sequence: CASSLEPRGLSYNEQFF. The DNA for the CDR3 is TGTGCCAGCAGCTTAGAGCCGAGGGGGCTCTCCTACAATGAGCAGTTCTTC.

In regard to this clone: Other DNA sequences in the sample encode the same CDR3. This chain links TRBV30 with TRBJ1-6; the D is unclear. Per germline, CDR1 GTSNPN and CDR2 SVGIG (reference sequence). The CDR3 length is 11 residues. Trimming removed 4 bases at V and 5 bases at J, with 3 bases between. The CDR3 protein is CAWTDNSPLHF. The CDR3 DNA sequence: TGTGCCTGGACGGATAATTCACCCCTCCACTTT.